This TCR beta chain originates from a study of regulatory T cells in long-lasting Graves disease (dated by TCRdb to 2020 to 2022). About the full investigation: Newly diagnosed Graves' disease patients had taken antithyroid drugs for less than 3 months. Persistent Graves' disease patients were compared with newly diagnosed Graves' disease patients by peripheral blood TCR sequencing and RNA sequencing. The study was registered as a clinical trial and conducted in China. TCR sequencing covered approximately 13 persistent and approximately 20 newly diagnosed Graves' disease patients, some 35 samples in total. Results the study describes overall, beyond this receptor: More public clonotypes were shared among persistent patients (under 3,000) than among newly diagnosed patients (just under 1,000). Because the primary lesion, thyroid tissue, could not be accessed, the study looked at peripheral blood alone. Only the TCR beta chain was sequenced and analyzed. The authors acknowledged the small sample size as a limitation that may reduce accuracy. Persistent Graves' disease patients showed lower TCR Shannon entropy and fewer highly expanded clones than newly diagnosed patients, suggesting clonal expansion. Preferential use of TRBV28, TRBJ1-2 and TRBJ2-5 was observed in persistent disease, whereas TRBV20-1 and TRBJ2-1 were favored in newly diagnosed disease.

Explained via the paper, the time point label denotes: newly diagnosed GD, antithyroid drugs for less than 3 months. For both TCR sequencing and RNA sequencing, RNA was extracted from PBMCs in TRIzol. The diagnosis of Graves' disease followed American Thyroid Association guidelines. The patients came from an endocrinology department in Xi'an, China. Each patient gave approximately 10 milliliters of peripheral blood, collected in an EDTA anticoagulant tube. Ficoll Paque Plus density gradient separation was used to isolate PBMCs, and no further T cell sorting was done. An Agilent 2100 Bioanalyzer and agarose gel were used to check RNA quality, and a NanoDrop 2000 was used to measure RNA concentration. The library was generated by multiplex PCR. This sample was sequenced with an Illumina HiSeq 4000. iRepertoire HTBI primers and Arm-PCR amplification of CDR3 regions were used to construct TCR beta libraries. PCR products were gel purified before sequencing. As for the original processing: Gene usage analysis of CDR3 amino acid clonotypes relied on the roughly 60 TRBV and 13 to 15 TRBJ segments identified across samples. Filtered high-quality paired reads were merged into contigs using COPE and FqMerger. BLAST was used to align contigs to IMGT TRBV, TRBD and TRBJ reference genes, and CDR3 was defined according to IMGT. Clonotypes above 0.1% frequency were classified as highly expanded clones. Repertoire diversity was measured by Shannon entropy, and V-J evenness by the Gini coefficient. A clonotype found in more than one individual was treated as public. In TCRdb, the public reads were trimmed at Q25 with fastp and aligned with MiXCR, with productive beta chains retained. Each record represents a unique CDR3 protein, reported with the most common genes and DNA among its rows. TCRdb's processing, not the study's, gives the V and J calls here. The sample includes about 470,000 distinct CDR3 sequences, with around 15% observed a single time. The ten largest make up 9% to 15% of the sample.

This clonotype was recorded many times. It has no known antigen specificity. The input lacks base qualities; no much larger clone sits a single base away. For CDR1 and CDR2, the germline V gene lists SGHTA and FQGNSA. The CDR3 numbers 14 residues from cysteine through phenylalanine. The read is trimmed to its CDR3 DNA, 42 bases read in frame from base 1. V gives up 3 bases and J gives up 4 bases, and the segment between their germline ends measures 10 bases. The sample also formed part of further work on T cells in Graves' hyperthyroidism and ophthalmopathy. Reported in the second study: Graves' hyperthyroidism was defined as stable when no progression to ophthalmopathy occurred over 18 months of follow-up. Hyperthyroidism patients were newly diagnosed, with disease duration under 2 months, and aged 18 to 65 years. Exclusion was applied to patients with uncontrolled infections, other autoimmune diseases, pregnancy or lactation. Diagnoses relied on clinical symptoms, serum thyroxine and TRAb, thyroid ultrasound and orbital computed tomography. The first round of RT-PCR for the TCR CDR3 was performed with the HTBI primer set and the Qiagen OneStep RT-PCR kit. Most expanded thyroid clonotypes (frequency above 0.001) were also detected in blood, suggesting blood repertoires may reflect thyroid immune responses. In cross-validation, a model built on a 13 V-J signature told ophthalmopathy apart from stable hyperthyroidism with approximately 91% sensitivity and approximately 84% specificity, and in testing the same model reached 80%/75%. In validation, the model predicted progression to ophthalmopathy a median of around six months before onset, with 70% to 71% sensitivity and about 72% specificity. To identify TCR V-J signatures that set the groups apart, the researchers used a discovery cohort of 100 patients, made up of around 42 with Graves' ophthalmopathy and some 60 with stable Graves' hyperthyroidism. Prospective prediction of ophthalmopathy was tested in an independent validation cohort of 18 to 20 hyperthyroidism patients and roughly 16 patients who later progressed to ophthalmopathy. The approximately 95 discovery patients were divided at random into training and test sets in a 7:3 ratio. The study also compared thyroid tissue and blood T-cell repertoires from more than 5 Graves' hyperthyroidism patients. Once sampling was done, hyperthyroidism patients were given methimazole at a starting dose of 30 mg daily, whereas ophthalmopathy patients were given high-dose intravenous methylprednisolone. Libraries were constructed in a second round of multiplex PCR, after which size selection and purification were carried out. The libraries were sequenced on an Illumina HiSeq2000 using paired-end 100 bp reads. SOAPnuke was used to process the raw data, throwing out any read that contained adapters or uncalled bases, had a mean Phred below 15, or lacked an exact constant-primer or identifier match. COPE v1.2.5 was used to merge the high-quality paired reads, and each unique nucleotide sequence was defined as a clonotype. MiTCR v1.1 was used to align the clonotypes against IMGT TRBV, TRBD and TRBJ reference segments. Analysis was restricted to V-J combinations with a frequency above 0.0001, which covered about 99% of repertoires. A TCS score was defined as the ratio between F50 (clonal expansion) and ExV (chaos), using BLOSUM62-based TCRdist between CDR3 peptides within each V-J. Welch's t-statistics and random forest reduced roughly 530 V-J features to about 13, which were used in a naive Bayes classifier (R e1071). Sample size was not statistically predetermined, and investigators were not blinded to group allocation. TCR Vbeta CDR3 sequencing of approximately 140 peripheral blood samples (approximately 44 ophthalmopathy, 75 to 80 hyperthyroidism and some 17 progressor patients) is reported in the paper.

The specimen comprised peripheral blood mononuclear cells (PBMCs), sampled at new diagnosis, from a patient treated with antithyroid drugs. This clonotype was sampled from a man aged 40-50 years with Graves disease. Donor details come from another sample of the same person, matched by shared clones. Recombination joined TRBV7-2 with TRBJ2-1; a tentative D match to TRBD1 spans 6 bases. The DNA reads as follows: TGTGCCAGCAGCTTTAATGACAGGTACAATGAGCAGTTCTTC. Translation gives CASSFNDRYNEQFF.